These 2 T cell receptor beta chains share one sample of origin, sequenced in a study of identical twins. TCRdb analysed the 5' RACE reads with MiXCR anew, one entry per CDR3 protein. Of some 900,000 distinct CDR3 sequences listed, over 9% are singletons. These data were likewise used in another study, on yellow fever vaccine responses in identical twins.

The sequenced material came from PBMCs. These receptors all stem from a woman aged 18-35 years in good health.

This sequence joins TRBV11-1 and TRBJ1-2; possible D gene TRBD1, 5 bases. Germline CDR1 reads SGHAT; CDR2 reads FQDESV (reference sequence). Trimming shortened V by 8 bases and J by 0 bases, and 10 bases separated the two germline ends. The CDR3 has 13 amino acids. The CDR3 sequence is CASGAGTNYGYTF. In DNA, the CDR3 is TGTGCCAGCGGGGCAGGAACTAACTATGGCTACACCTTC.

This clonotype was picked up a small number of times. This rearrangement joins TRBV12-3 or TRBV12-4 to TRBJ2-5, with D perhaps TRBD1 or TRBD2 (6 bases each). CDR3 length equals 13 residues. V shed 3 bases and J shed 5 bases, with 10 bases lying between them. The DNA for the CDR3 is TGTGCCAGCAGTTTGGGGGGCCCCGAGACCCAGTACTTC. Amino acids: CASSLGGPETQYF.